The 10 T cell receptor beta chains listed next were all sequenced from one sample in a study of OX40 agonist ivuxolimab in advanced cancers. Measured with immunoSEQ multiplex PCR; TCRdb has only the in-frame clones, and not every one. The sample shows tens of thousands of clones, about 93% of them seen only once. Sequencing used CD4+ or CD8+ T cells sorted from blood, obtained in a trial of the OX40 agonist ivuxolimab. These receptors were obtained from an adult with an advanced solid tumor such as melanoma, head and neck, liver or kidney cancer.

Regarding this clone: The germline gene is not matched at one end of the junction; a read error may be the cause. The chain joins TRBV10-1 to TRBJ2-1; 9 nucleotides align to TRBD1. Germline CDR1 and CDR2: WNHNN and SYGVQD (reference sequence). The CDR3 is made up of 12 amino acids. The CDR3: CASSEAGQGLVF. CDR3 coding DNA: TGCGCCAGCAGTGAAGCTGGACAGGGGTTAGTCTTC.

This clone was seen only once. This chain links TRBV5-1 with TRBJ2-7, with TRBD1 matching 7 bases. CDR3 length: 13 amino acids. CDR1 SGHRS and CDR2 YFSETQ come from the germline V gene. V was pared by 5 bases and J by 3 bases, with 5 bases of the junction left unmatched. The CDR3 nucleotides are TGCGCCAGCAGACGGGACAGTAACTACGAGCAGTACTTC. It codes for CASRRDSNYEQYF.

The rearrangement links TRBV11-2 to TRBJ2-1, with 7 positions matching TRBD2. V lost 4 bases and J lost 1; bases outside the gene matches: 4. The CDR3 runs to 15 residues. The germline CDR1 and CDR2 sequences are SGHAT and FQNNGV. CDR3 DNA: TGTGCCAGCAGCTCCCTGGGAGGGTCCTACAATGAGCAGTTCTTC. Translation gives CASSSLGGSYNEQFF.

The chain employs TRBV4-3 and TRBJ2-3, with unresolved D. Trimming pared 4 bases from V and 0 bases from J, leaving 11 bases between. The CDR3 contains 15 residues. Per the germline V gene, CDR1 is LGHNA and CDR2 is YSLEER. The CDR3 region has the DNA TGCGCCAGCAGCCGTTCAGGCACTAGCACAGATACGCAGTATTTT. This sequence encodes CASSRSGTSTDTQYF.

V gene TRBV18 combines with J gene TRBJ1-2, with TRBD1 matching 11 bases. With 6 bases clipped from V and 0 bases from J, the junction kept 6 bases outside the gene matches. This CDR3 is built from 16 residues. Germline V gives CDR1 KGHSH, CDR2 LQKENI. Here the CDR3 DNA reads TGTGCCAGCTCTTCAGGGACAGGGGGAACTAACTATGGCTACACCTTC. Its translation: CASSSGTGGTNYGYTF.

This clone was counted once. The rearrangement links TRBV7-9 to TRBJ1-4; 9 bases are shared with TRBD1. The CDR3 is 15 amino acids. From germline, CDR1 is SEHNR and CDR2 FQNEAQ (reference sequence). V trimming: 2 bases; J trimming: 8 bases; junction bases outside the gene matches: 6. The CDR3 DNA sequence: TGTGCCAGCAGCTTATTGGGACAGGGCAACGAAAAACTGTTTTTT. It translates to CASSLLGQGNEKLFF.

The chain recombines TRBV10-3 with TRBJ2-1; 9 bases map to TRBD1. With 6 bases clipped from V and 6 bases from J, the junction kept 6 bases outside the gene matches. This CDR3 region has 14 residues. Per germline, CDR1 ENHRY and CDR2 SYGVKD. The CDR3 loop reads CAISGDRAANEQFF. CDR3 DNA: TGTGCCATCAGCGGGGACAGGGCGGCCAATGAGCAGTTCTTC.

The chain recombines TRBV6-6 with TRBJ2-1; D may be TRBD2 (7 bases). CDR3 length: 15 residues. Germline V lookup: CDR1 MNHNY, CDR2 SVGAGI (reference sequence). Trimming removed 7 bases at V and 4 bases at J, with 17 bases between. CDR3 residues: CASKTNREGYNEQFF. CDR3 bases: TGTGCCAGCAAAACGAACAGGGAGGGGTACAATGAGCAGTTCTTC.

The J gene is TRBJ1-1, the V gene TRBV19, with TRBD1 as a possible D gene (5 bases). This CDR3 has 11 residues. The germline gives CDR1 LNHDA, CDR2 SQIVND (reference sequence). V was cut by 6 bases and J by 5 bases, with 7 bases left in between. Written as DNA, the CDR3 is TGTGCCAGTAGGGGGGTTACTGAAGCTTTCTTT. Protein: CASRGVTEAFF.

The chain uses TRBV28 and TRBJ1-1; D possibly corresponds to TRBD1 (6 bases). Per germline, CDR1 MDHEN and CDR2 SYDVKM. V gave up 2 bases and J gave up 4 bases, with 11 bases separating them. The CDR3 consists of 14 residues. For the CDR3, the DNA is TGTGCCAGCAGTTTAGCGGGGGCGGGCACTGAAGCTTTCTTT. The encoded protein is CASSLAGAGTEAFF. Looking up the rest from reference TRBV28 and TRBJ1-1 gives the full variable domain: DVKVTQSSRYLVKRTGEKVFLECVQDMDHENMFWYRQDPGLGLRLIYFSYDVKMKEKGDIPEGYSVSREKKERFSLILESASTNQTSMYLCASSLAGAGTEAFFGQGTRLTVV.